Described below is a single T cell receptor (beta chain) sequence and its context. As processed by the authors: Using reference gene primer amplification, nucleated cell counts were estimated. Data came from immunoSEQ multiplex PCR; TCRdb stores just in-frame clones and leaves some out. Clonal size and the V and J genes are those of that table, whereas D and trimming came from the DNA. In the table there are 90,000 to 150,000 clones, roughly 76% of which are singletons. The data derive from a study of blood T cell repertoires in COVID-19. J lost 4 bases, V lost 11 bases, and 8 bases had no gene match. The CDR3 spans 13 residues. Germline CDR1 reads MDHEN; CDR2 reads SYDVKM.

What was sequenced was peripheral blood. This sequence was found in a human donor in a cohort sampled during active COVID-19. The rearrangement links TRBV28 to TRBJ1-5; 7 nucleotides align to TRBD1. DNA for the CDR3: TGTGCCGGTGGGGACAGTCAAAATCAGCCCCAGCATTTT. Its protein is CAGGDSQNQPQHF.